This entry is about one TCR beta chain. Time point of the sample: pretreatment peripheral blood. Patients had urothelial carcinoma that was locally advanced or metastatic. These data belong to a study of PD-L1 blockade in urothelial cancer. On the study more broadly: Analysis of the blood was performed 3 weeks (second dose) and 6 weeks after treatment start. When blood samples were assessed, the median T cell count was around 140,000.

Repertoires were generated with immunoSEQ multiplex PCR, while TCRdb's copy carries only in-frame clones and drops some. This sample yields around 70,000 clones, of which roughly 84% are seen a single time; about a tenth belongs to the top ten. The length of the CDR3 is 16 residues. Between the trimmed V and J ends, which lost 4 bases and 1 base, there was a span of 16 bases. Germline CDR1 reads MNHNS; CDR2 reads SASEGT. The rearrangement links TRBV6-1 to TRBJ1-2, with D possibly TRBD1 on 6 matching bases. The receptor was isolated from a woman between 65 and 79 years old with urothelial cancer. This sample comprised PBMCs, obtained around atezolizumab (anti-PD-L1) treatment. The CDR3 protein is CASSGGTRILNYGYTF. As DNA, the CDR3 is TGTGCCAGCAGTGGGGGGACAAGGATCCTTAACTATGGCTACACCTTC.